This T cell receptor (beta chain) was recovered during a study of beta chain features in type 1 diabetes. As concerns this clone: Its antigen is currently unknown.

What was sequenced were expressed TCRB transcripts, since all of the isolated RNA had been reverse transcribed. Generated by immunoSEQ multiplex PCR, the TCRdb table keeps only in-frame clones and is missing some. The table shows around 120,000 clones, with around a sixth occurring only once. Overall study findings and caveats: TCRB CDR3s were moderately but significantly shorter in Type 1 diabetes patients in all four CD4+ subsets. VDJ junctions sequenced from type 1 diabetes patients showed fewer insertions and more deletions. Possibly, sequencing cDNA over-represented cells that had high TCR expression levels. Any HLA effect on TCRB rearrangement was left unresolved by small sub-analyses.

The trim removed 3 bases at V and 3 bases at J, leaving 8 bases unmatched. CDR1 and CDR2 from the germline V gene are MGHRA and YSYEKL. The CDR3 totals 17 residues. Researchers reported sorting CD4+ naive, central memory, regulatory and stem cell-like memory cells via CD45RO/CCR7/CD25/CD127/CD95/CD27. The receptor was isolated from a man between 18 and 29 years old with type 1 diabetes. Source material: central memory CD4+ T cells from blood. The chain recombines TRBV4-1 with TRBJ2-3; the match to TRBD2 covers 11 bases. The CDR3, as DNA: TGCGCCAGCAGCCAGGTTATTAGCGGGGGGGCAACAGATACGCAGTATTTT. Its translation: CASSQVISGGATDTQYF.